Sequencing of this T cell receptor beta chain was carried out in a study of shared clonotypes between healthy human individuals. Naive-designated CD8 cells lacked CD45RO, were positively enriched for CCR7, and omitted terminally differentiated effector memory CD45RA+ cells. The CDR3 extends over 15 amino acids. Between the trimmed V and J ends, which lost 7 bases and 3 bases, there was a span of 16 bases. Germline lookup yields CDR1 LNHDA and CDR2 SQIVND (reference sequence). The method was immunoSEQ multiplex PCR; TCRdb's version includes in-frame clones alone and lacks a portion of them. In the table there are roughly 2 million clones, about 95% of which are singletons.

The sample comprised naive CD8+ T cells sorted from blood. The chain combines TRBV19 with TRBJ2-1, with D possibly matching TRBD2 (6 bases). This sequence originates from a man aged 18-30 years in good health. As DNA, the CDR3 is TGTGCCAGTAATCCAGCGGGTGGCCTCTACAATGAGCAGTTCTTC. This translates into CASNPAGGLYNEQFF.